This passage covers 7 T cell receptor beta chains from one sample sequenced in a study of CD8 T cells in ankylosing spondylitis. TCRdb reprocessed the 5' RACE reads via MiXCR and lists one record per CDR3 protein. The data contain approximately 140,000 distinct CDR3 sequences, 7% to 10% of them singletons. The sequencing sample was made of synovial fluid, either unsorted or a sorted T cell fraction (not recorded which). The receptor source for this set is a male donor with ankylosing spondylitis.

The chain has TRBV28 and TRBJ2-1; 7 positions match TRBD2. Losses at the gene ends were 4 bases for V and 4 bases for J; bases not matched to a gene: 1. Germline values: CDR1 MDHEN, CDR2 SYDVKM. The CDR3 is 13 amino acids. CDR3 residues: CASSWTRYNEQFF. CDR3 nucleotide sequence: TGTGCCAGCAGTTGGACTAGATACAATGAGCAGTTCTTC.

This clonotype was seen many times. The chain is built from TRBV27 and TRBJ2-3; 8 bases map to TRBD1. Germline lookup yields CDR1 MNHEY and CDR2 SMNVEV (reference sequence). This CDR3 region has 14 residues. The V segment lost 6 bases and the J segment 5 bases; nucleotides outside the gene matches: 7. CDR3 residues: CASSFRGQEDTQYF. The CDR3 DNA is TGTGCCAGCAGCTTCAGGGGGCAGGAAGATACGCAGTATTTT.

The chain links TRBV7-2 to TRBJ2-1, with D perhaps matching TRBD1 (5 bases). The germline V gene encodes CDR1 SGHTA and CDR2 FQGNSA. The CDR3 contains 14 residues. V was trimmed by 4 bases and J by 2 bases, leaving 9 bases between them. CDR3 amino acids: CASSWGLAYNEQFF. Here the CDR3 DNA reads TGTGCCAGCAGCTGGGGCCTAGCCTACAATGAGCAGTTCTTC.

This clonotype has a count of ten or more. The chain couples TRBV5-1 to TRBJ1-4; TRBD1 is a possible D gene (6 bases). Germline CDR1 reads SGHRS; CDR2 reads YFSETQ. Trimming shortened V by 4 bases and J by 8 bases, and 15 bases separated the two germline ends. The CDR3 loop spans 14 amino acids. CDR3: CASSRQEVGEKLFF. Here the CDR3 DNA reads TGCGCCAGCAGCCGACAGGAGGTCGGCGAAAAACTGTTTTTT.

This clonotype was counted a few times. The chain links TRBV9 to TRBJ1-4; D gene uncertain. In germline, CDR1 is SGDLS, CDR2 YYNGEE. CDR3 size: 12 residues. V gave up 4 bases and J gave up 10 bases, with 11 bases separating them. CDR3 protein: CASSPDRGKLFF. In DNA, the CDR3 is TGTGCCAGCAGCCCAGATCGGGGAAAACTGTTTTTT.

This clonotype appeared many times. Here the CDR3 reads CASLNNLLDNEQFF. The DNA for the CDR3 is TGTGCCAGCTTAAATAACCTCCTAGACAATGAGCAGTTCTTC. V gene TRBV27 combines with J gene TRBJ2-1; D unresolved. From germline, CDR1 is MNHEY and CDR2 SMNVEV (reference sequence). The CDR3 is 14 amino acids. V lost 8 bases, J lost 5 bases, and 16 bases lay in between.

This clonotype was counted between two and nine times. This chain joins TRBV9 and TRBJ1-2; D is ambiguous. V shed 0 bases and J shed 5 bases, with 14 bases lying between them. Germline V lookup: CDR1 SGDLS, CDR2 YYNGEE. This CDR3 has 15 residues. As DNA, the CDR3 is TGTGCCAGCAGCGTAGACCGAGACACCGGTTATGGCTACACCTTC. It specifies CASSVDRDTGYGYTF.